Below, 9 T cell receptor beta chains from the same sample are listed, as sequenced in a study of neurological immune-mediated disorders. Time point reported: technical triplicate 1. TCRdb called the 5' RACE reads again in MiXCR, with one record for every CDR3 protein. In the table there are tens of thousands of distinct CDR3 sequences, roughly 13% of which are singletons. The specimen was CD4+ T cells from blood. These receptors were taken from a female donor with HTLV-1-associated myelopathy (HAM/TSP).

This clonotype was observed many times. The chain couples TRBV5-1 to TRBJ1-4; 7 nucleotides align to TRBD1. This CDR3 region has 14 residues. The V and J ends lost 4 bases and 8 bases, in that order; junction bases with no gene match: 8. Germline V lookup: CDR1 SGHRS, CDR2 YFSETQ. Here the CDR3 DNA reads TGCGCCAGCAGCCCCGGGACAGAGGGGGAAAAACTGTTTTTT. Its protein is CASSPGTEGEKLFF.

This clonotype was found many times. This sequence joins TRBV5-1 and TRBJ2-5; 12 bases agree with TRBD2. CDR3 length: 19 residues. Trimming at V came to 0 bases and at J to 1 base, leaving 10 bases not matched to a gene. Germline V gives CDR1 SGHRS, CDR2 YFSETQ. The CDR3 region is CASSLAQSSGGASQETQYF. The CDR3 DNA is TGCGCCAGCAGCTTGGCCCAGTCTAGCGGGGGGGCCAGCCAAGAGACCCAGTACTTC.

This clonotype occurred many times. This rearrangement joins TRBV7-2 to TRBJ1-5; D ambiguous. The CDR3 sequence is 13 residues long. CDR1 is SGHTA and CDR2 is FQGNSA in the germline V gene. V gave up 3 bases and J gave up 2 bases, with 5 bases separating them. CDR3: CASSLQGNQPQHF. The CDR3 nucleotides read TGTGCCAGCAGCTTGCAGGGCAATCAGCCCCAGCATTTT. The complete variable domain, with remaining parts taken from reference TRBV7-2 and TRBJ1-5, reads GAGVSQSPSNKVTEKGKDVELRCDPISGHTALYWYRQSLGQGLEFLIYFQGNSAPDKSGLPSDRFSAERTGGSVSTLTIQRTQQEDSAVYLCASSLQGNQPQHFGDGTRLSIL.

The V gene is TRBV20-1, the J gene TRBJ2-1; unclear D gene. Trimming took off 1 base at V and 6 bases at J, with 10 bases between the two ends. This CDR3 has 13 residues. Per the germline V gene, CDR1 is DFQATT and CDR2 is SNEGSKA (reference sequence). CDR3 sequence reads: CSARGPPGNEQFF. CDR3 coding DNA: TGCAGTGCTAGAGGGCCCCCCGGCAATGAGCAGTTCTTC.

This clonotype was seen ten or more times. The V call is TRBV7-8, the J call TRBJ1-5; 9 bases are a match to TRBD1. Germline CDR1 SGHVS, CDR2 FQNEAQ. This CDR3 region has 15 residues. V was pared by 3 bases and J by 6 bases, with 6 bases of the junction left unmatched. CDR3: CASSFTRTGVQPQHF. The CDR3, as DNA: TGTGCCAGCAGCTTTACTAGGACAGGGGTTCAGCCCCAGCATTTT.

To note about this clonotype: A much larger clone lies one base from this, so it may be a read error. This CDR3 reads CARSLGQDKSYTF. DNA for the CDR3: TGTGCCAGATCACTCGGACAGGACAAGAGCTACACCTTC. The chain combines TRBV18 with TRBJ1-2, with 7 bases that match TRBD1. Germline V gene sequence: CDR1 KGHSH, CDR2 LQKENI. The CDR3 runs to 13 residues.

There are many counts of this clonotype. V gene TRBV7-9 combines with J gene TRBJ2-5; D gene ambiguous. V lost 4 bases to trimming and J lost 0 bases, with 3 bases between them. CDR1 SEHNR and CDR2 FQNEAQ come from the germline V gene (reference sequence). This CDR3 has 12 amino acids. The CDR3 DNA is TGTGCCAGCAGCTGGTACCAAGAGACCCAGTACTTC. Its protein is CASSWYQETQYF.

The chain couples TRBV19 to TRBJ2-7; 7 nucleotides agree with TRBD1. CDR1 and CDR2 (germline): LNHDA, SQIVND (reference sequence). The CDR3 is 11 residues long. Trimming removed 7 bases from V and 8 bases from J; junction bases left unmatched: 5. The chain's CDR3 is CASINRGQQYF. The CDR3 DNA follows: TGTGCCAGTATAAACAGGGGCCAGCAGTACTTC.

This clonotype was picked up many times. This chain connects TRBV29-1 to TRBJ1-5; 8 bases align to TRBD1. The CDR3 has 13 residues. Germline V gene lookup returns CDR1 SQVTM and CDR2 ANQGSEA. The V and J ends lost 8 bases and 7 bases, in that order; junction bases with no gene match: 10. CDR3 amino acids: CSYGQGRNQPQHF. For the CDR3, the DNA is TGCAGCTACGGACAGGGTAGGAACCAGCCCCAGCATTTT.